Sequencing of this T cell receptor beta chain was carried out in a study of T cell repertoires in cytomegalovirus infection. Study background: It can be stated that public TCR beta signatures indicated CMV infection as well as a matching HLA type. General observations from the study: Clonotype analysis showed dominance of the ex vivo response by HLA-C-restricted CMV-specific TCR beta clonotypes.

V lost 2 bases and J lost 7; bases outside the gene matches: 3. Per germline, CDR1 ENHRY and CDR2 SYGVKD. There are 13 residues in the CDR3. The sample holds a few counts of this clonotype. Its antigen is currently unknown. In TCRdb, the reads were re-called with MiXCR into one record per CDR3 protein. The sample has 400,000 to 600,000 distinct CDR3 sequences; 40% to 50% are singletons. Sequencing was performed on cultured PBMCs, taken from culture after CMV antigen stimulation. The chain combines TRBV10-3 with TRBJ2-7, with 9 nucleotides matching TRBD2. This clonotype was obtained from a human donor in good health (CMV status not recorded). Some clones in this sample may be carry-over from other donors' samples. CDR3 amino acids: CAISEPGLAEQYF. CDR3 sequence (DNA): TGTGCCATCAGTGAGCCCGGACTAGCGGAGCAGTACTTC.